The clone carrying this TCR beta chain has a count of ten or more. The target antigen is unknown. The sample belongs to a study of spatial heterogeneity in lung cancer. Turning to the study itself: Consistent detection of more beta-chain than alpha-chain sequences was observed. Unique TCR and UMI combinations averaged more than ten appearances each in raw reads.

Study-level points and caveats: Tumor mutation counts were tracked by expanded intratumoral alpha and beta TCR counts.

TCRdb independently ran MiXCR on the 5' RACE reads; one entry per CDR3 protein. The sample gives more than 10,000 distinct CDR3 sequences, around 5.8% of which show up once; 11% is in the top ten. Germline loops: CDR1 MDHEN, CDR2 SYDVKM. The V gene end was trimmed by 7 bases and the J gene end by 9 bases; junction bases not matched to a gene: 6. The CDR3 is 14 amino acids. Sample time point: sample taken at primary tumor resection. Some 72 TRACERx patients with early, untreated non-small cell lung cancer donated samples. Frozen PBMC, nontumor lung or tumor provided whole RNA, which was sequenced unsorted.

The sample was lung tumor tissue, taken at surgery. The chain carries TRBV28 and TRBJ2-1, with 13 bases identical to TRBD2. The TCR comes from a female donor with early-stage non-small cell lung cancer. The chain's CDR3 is CASTTSGGAGEQFF. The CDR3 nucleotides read TGTGCCAGCACCACTAGCGGGGGGGCCGGTGAGCAGTTCTTC.